This T cell receptor beta chain was documented in a study of T cells in Graves' hyperthyroidism and ophthalmopathy. V trimming: 4 bases; J trimming: 3 bases; junction bases outside the gene matches: 3. Germline loops: CDR1 SGDLS, CDR2 YYNGEE. The CDR3 extends over 15 amino acids. Researchers took RNA transcripts and amplified the TCR beta CDR3 regions from them. First-round RT-PCR with HTBI primers amplified the TCR CDR3 region. TCRdb itself ran the multiplex PCR reads through MiXCR, one entry per CDR3 protein. There are 470,000 or so distinct CDR3 sequences in the sample; under 25% occur only once, and 26% lies in the top ten.

The source of this sequence is a man aged 18 to 29 with Graves' hyperthyroidism. This rearrangement joins TRBV9 to TRBJ2-2; 10 nucleotides match TRBD2. The sample consisted of blood. CDR3 sequence (DNA): TGTGCCAGCAGCACTCTAGCGGGAGACACCGGGGAGCTGTTTTTT. Encoded protein: CASSTLAGDTGELFF.